What follows are 32 T cell receptor beta chains derived from one specimen sequenced in a study of CD8+CD57+ T cells in acquired aplastic anemia. Investigators profiled TCR beta VDJ and CDR3 from genomic DNA template. TCRdb reprocessed the reads via MiXCR and lists one record per CDR3 protein. This table has some 200,000 distinct CDR3 sequences, roughly half appearing once. Individuals selected for sequencing had exhibited CD8+CD57+ cell expansion on flow cytometry. Sequencing was carried out using sorted CD4+, CD8+, or CD8+CD57+ T cells (not recorded which) from PBMCs. All receptors come from a human donor with aplastic anemia.

This clonotype was found a few times. Here the CDR3 DNA reads TGTGCCAGCAGCGCGGGACTCCCGAACACTGAAGCTTTCTTT. Its translation is CASSAGLPNTEAFF. The chain uses TRBV2 and TRBJ1-1, with D tentatively TRBD1 (5 bases). The V gene's germline CDR1 is SNHLY and CDR2 FYNNEI. The CDR3 consists of 14 residues. V was trimmed by 6 bases and J by 1 base, leaving 12 bases between them.

J is TRBJ1-6 and V is TRBV5-1; possibly TRBD1 for D (6 bases). Germline CDR1 SGHRS, CDR2 YFSETQ. The CDR3 extends over 15 amino acids. Trimming removed 0 bases from V and 6 bases from J, with 10 bases in between. In DNA, the CDR3 is TGCGCCAGCAGCTTGGGACAGGTCCCTAATTCACCCCTCCACTTT. This gives the protein CASSLGQVPNSPLHF.

The chain is built from TRBV24-1 and TRBJ2-6; D perhaps matches TRBD1 (6 bases). The CDR3 spans 16 residues. Per the germline V gene, CDR1 is KGHDR and CDR2 is SFDVKD. The germline V and J ends were trimmed by 4 bases and 1 base, with 10 bases remaining between them. CDR3 sequence: CATSDLQGSGANVLTF. The CDR3 nucleotides are TGTGCCACCAGTGACCTACAGGGATCTGGGGCCAACGTCCTGACTTTC.

About this clonotype: A much larger clone sits a single nucleotide away, making a read error possible. The conserved final phenylalanine or tryptophan is absent from the CDR3, which likely points to a read error. This chain connects TRBV6-1 to TRBJ1-1; D ambiguous. CDR3 length equals 15 residues. Germline CDR1 reads MNHNS; CDR2 reads SASEGT. Between the trimmed V and J ends, which lost 1 base and 1 base, there was a span of 10 bases. CDR3 residues: CASSEEAWGNTEAFL. CDR3 sequence (DNA): TGTGCCAGCAGTGAAGAAGCGTGGGGGAACACTGAAGCTTTCCTT.

The chain joins TRBV2 to TRBJ2-5; 10 nucleotides align to TRBD1. Germline trimming cut 6 bases from V and 3 bases from J; bases unmatched to any gene: 13. Germline loops: CDR1 SNHLY, CDR2 FYNNEI. This CDR3 has 17 amino acids. In nucleotides, the CDR3 is TGTGCCAGCAGCCAAGCACAAGGGACAGGGGATGAAGAGACCCAGTACTTC. As protein: CASSQAQGTGDEETQYF.

The chain recombines TRBV2 with TRBJ2-1; 11 bases align to TRBD2. Trimming removed 8 bases from V and 2 bases from J; junction bases left unmatched: 5. Germline CDR1 and CDR2: SNHLY and FYNNEI. The CDR3 totals 15 residues. The DNA for the CDR3 is TGTGCCAGCCCAGCTAGCGGGGGGCCCTACAATGAGCAGTTCTTC. Protein: CASPASGGPYNEQFF.

This chain connects TRBV20-1 to TRBJ2-7, with a possible D match to TRBD2 (6 bases). V dropped 4 bases and J dropped 4 bases, with 11 bases sitting between them. The CDR3 sequence is 12 residues long. CDR1 and CDR2 from the germline V gene are DFQATT and SNEGSKA (reference sequence). The CDR3 bases are TGCAGTGCTATGGCGGGAAGTTACGAGCAGTACTTC. It translates to CSAMAGSYEQYF.

The chain has TRBV7-2 and TRBJ2-3, with D perhaps TRBD2 (5 bases). Trimming removed 9 bases from V and 1 base from J, with 11 bases in between. The germline V gene has CDR1 SGHTA and CDR2 FQGNSA. CDR3 length: 13 amino acids. The CDR3 DNA reads as TGTGCCAGTTTACCGAGGGGCACAGATACGCAGTATTTT. It specifies CASLPRGTDTQYF.

This clonotype was observed at least ten times. V is TRBV27 and J is TRBJ2-7, with D possibly matching TRBD2 (6 bases). The V end lost 3 bases, the J end lost 2 bases, and 14 bases lay between the germline ends. Germline values: CDR1 MNHEY, CDR2 SMNVEV (reference sequence). The CDR3 sequence is 15 residues long. The CDR3 loop reads CASSFGVSGTYEQYF. CDR3 DNA sequence: TGTGCCAGCAGTTTTGGTGTTAGCGGAACCTACGAGCAGTACTTC.

This clonotype was detected ten times or more. This may stem from a read error, because a much larger clone lies one nucleotide away. The CDR3 spells CSARDRAEGTQYF. CDR3 sequence (DNA): TGCAGTGCTAGAGATCGGGCGGAAGGGACCCAGTACTTC. V gene TRBV20-1 combines with J gene TRBJ2-5; D unresolved. The CDR3 sequence is 13 residues long. The V end was cut by 0 bases, the J end by 7 bases, with 12 bases between. The V gene's germline CDR1 is DFQATT and CDR2 SNEGSKA (reference sequence).

In this sample, this clonotype turned up many times. J is TRBJ1-1 and V is TRBV20-1; D is uncertain. The CDR3 is made up of 13 amino acids. Germline CDR1 and CDR2: DFQATT and SNEGSKA (reference sequence). The CDR3 DNA follows: TGCAGCCCGCTGAACGCGCAGAACACTGAAGCTTTCTTT. Translated, it gives CSPLNAQNTEAFF.

This clonotype has a handful of counts. An end of the junction does not agree with germline; a read error may underlie this. The chain employs TRBV5-1 and TRBJ2-2; a possible D gene is TRBD2 (6 bases). Germline V gene lookup returns CDR1 SGHRS and CDR2 YFSETQ. The CDR3 is 15 residues long. CDR3 loop: CASSFRAGNTRELFF. CDR3 DNA sequence: TGCGCCAGCAGCTTCAGGGCGGGGAACACCAGGGAGCTGTTTTTT.

A word on this clonotype: This clone may be a read error of a much larger clone one base away. V usage is TRBV7-6 and J usage is TRBJ1-4; D not certain. The CDR3 has 14 residues. Germline V lookup: CDR1 SGHVS, CDR2 FNYEAQ. CDR3 sequence (DNA): TGTGCCAGCAGCCCCGACGGCTTTAATGAAGAACTGTTTTTT. It translates to CASSPDGFNEELFF. Full variable domain (outside the CDR3, taken from reference TRBV7-6 and TRBJ1-4): GAGVSQSPRYKVTKRGQDVALRCDPISGHVSLYWYRQALGQGPEFLTYFNYEAQQDKSGLPNDRFSAERPEGSISTLTIQRTEQRDSAMYRCASSPDGFNEELFFGSGTQLSVL.

The chain has TRBV20-1 and TRBJ1-1; TRBD1 might be the D (6 bases). The germline V gene has CDR1 DFQATT and CDR2 SNEGSKA (reference sequence). The ends were cut back, 1 base at V and 4 bases at J, with 13 bases in the middle. CDR3 length: 14 amino acids. CDR3 in amino acids: CSARGWGLGTEAFF. The CDR3 nucleotides are TGCAGTGCTAGAGGCTGGGGGCTGGGCACTGAAGCTTTCTTT.

In its sample, this clonotype was seen many times. CDR3: CASSLDYEQYF. The DNA for the CDR3 is TGCGCCAGCAGCTTGGACTACGAGCAGTACTTC. The chain employs TRBV5-1 and TRBJ2-7, with D uncertain. The CDR3 spans 11 residues. The germline gives CDR1 SGHRS, CDR2 YFSETQ. Trimming pared 0 bases from V and 3 bases from J, leaving 1 base between. The full variable domain, with the rest looked up from reference TRBV5-1 and TRBJ2-7, is KAGVTQTPRYLIKTRGQQVTLSCSPISGHRSVSWYQQTPGQGLQFLFEYFSETQRNKGNFPGRFSGRQFSNSRSEMNVSTLELGDSALYLCASSLDYEQYFGPGTRLTVT.

The chain joins TRBV29-1 to TRBJ2-1; TRBD1 matches 7 bases. This CDR3 is 14 amino acids long. The junction had 9 bases not matched to a gene; V was cut back by 0 bases and J by 10 bases. CDR1 is SQVTM, CDR2 ANQGSEA, per germline. The chain's CDR3 is CSVEDQHRGCEQFF. As DNA, the CDR3 is TGCAGCGTTGAAGATCAACACAGGGGATGCGAGCAGTTCTTC.

The V call is TRBV2, the J call TRBJ2-7; 9 bases align to TRBD1. The CDR3 covers 15 residues. With V trimmed by 6 bases and J by 4 bases, 10 bases remained unmatched. Germline V gene lookup returns CDR1 SNHLY and CDR2 FYNNEI. The CDR3 is CASRTGTGSLYEQYF. CDR3 coding DNA: TGTGCCAGCAGGACCGGGACAGGGTCCCTTTACGAGCAGTACTTC.

This chain links TRBV7-8 with TRBJ1-5; D is perhaps TRBD1 (6 bases). Trimming pared 5 bases from V and 7 bases from J, leaving 24 bases between. From germline, CDR1 is SGHVS and CDR2 FQNEAQ. The length of the CDR3 is 17 residues. This chain's CDR3 is CASSPGAGHLRQQPQHF. The CDR3 DNA sequence: TGTGCCAGCAGCCCTGGGGCGGGACACCTGAGACAGCAGCCCCAGCATTTT.

This clonotype was seen just once. The CDR3 loop is CASSILAVPGGPGDYGYTF. CDR3 nucleotides: TGTGCCAGTAGCATCCTAGCCGTACCGGGAGGACCAGGAGACTATGGCTACACCTTC. This rearrangement joins TRBV19 to TRBJ1-2; D ambiguous. Germline V gene lookup returns CDR1 LNHDA and CDR2 SQIVND (reference sequence). The CDR3 loop spans 19 amino acids. With 6 bases removed from V and 3 bases from J, the gap between germline ends came to 29 bases.

This clonotype was detected many times. The chain uses TRBV19 and TRBJ2-5; TRBD1 matches 7 bases. The CDR3 is made up of 15 amino acids. Germline V CDR1 and CDR2: LNHDA, SQIVND (reference sequence). After removal of 5 bases from V and 2 bases from J, the junction contained 8 bases not matched to a gene. The CDR3 reads CASSLTPGQQETQYF. As DNA, the CDR3 is TGTGCCAGTAGTCTAACTCCGGGACAGCAAGAGACCCAGTACTTC.

This clonotype has just a few counts. The chain carries TRBV2 and TRBJ2-7; D unclear. CDR3 length: 12 amino acids. Looked up from germline, CDR1 is SNHLY and CDR2 is FYNNEI. Trimming took 6 bases from V and 5 from J, leaving 11 bases between them. CDR3 in amino acids: CASRIGRNEQYF. CDR3 coding DNA: TGTGCCAGCAGGATCGGAAGGAACGAGCAGTACTTC. The variable domain in full, completed from reference TRBV2 and TRBJ2-7, reads EPEVTQTPSHQVTQMGQEVILRCVPISNHLYFYWYRQILGQKVEFLVSFYNNEISEKSEIFDDQFSVERPDGSNFTLKIRSTKLEDSAMYFCASRIGRNEQYFGPGTRLTVT.

A few counts support this clonotype. V and J are TRBV10-3 and TRBJ2-5; 9 nucleotides match TRBD2. The germline CDR1 and CDR2 sequences are ENHRY and SYGVKD. The CDR3 sequence is 17 residues long. V shed 6 bases, J shed 2 bases, and the junction held 13 bases outside the gene matches. This chain's CDR3 is CAISSRALAGVQETQYF. In nucleotides, the CDR3 is TGTGCCATCAGCTCTAGGGCCTTAGCGGGGGTACAAGAGACCCAGTACTTC.

This sequence joins TRBV5-1 and TRBJ1-1; 7 nucleotides agree with TRBD1. The germline V gene has CDR1 SGHRS and CDR2 YFSETQ. CDR3 length: 15 residues. The V gene end was trimmed by 4 bases and the J gene end by 1 base; junction bases not matched to a gene: 7. The CDR3 is CASSVGQPANTEAFF. The CDR3 DNA reads as TGCGCCAGCAGCGTGGGACAGCCTGCGAACACTGAAGCTTTCTTT.

This sequence joins TRBV24-1 and TRBJ2-1, with 8 bases matching TRBD1. The CDR3 consists of 15 residues. V trimming: 5 bases; J trimming: 7 bases; junction bases outside the gene matches: 9. CDR1 and CDR2 from the germline V gene are KGHDR and SFDVKD. DNA of the CDR3: TGTGCCACCAGTGGGACAGGGCGTTTAGGGAATGAGCAGTTCTTC. Translating gives CATSGTGRLGNEQFF.

V and J are TRBV2 and TRBJ1-2; no clear D gene. V lost 4 bases, J lost 0 bases, and 30 bases lay in between. This CDR3 region has 21 residues. The germline gives CDR1 SNHLY, CDR2 FYNNEI. The CDR3 loop reads CASSVPFRVAIFLCANYGYTF. CDR3 nucleotides: TGTGCCAGCAGTGTCCCTTTTAGAGTGGCTATATTCTTATGTGCTAACTATGGCTACACCTTC.

The chain uses TRBV20-1 and TRBJ2-3, with 12 bases matching TRBD2. J lost 2 bases, V lost 3 bases, and 9 bases had no gene match. The CDR3 is made up of 17 amino acids. Germline V gene data show CDR1 as DFQATT and CDR2 as SNEGSKA (reference sequence). This CDR3 reads CSARDRGLAGTTDTQYF. Here the CDR3 DNA reads TGCAGTGCTAGGGATCGCGGACTAGCGGGGACCACAGATACGCAGTATTTT.

Details on this clonotype: A much larger clone differs by one base, so this may be a read error. The V and J genes are TRBV5-1 and TRBJ2-1; D may be TRBD2 (5 bases). The CDR3 consists of 13 residues. Germline V lookup: CDR1 SGHRS, CDR2 YFSETQ. CDR3 in amino acids: CASSGESYSEQFF. The CDR3 coding sequence is TGCGCCAGCAGTGGGGAGTCCTACAGTGAGCAGTTCTTC. The full variable domain, completed using reference TRBV5-1 and TRBJ2-1, is KAGVTQTPRYLIKTRGQQVTLSCSPISGHRSVSWYQQTPGQGLQFLFEYFSETQRNKGNFPGRFSGRQFSNSRSEMNVSTLELGDSALYLCASSGESYSEQFFGPGTRLTVL.

This clonotype was counted many times. The rearrangement uses TRBV4-1 and TRBJ2-7; TRBD1 matches 8 bases. Germline CDR1 and CDR2: MGHRA and YSYEKL. With 0 bases clipped from V and 12 bases from J, the junction kept 7 bases outside the gene matches. The CDR3 is 13 residues long. The CDR3 DNA is TGCGCCAGCAGCCAAGATGAGAGGACAGGGTTGTACTTC. It yields the protein CASSQDERTGLYF.

This chain joins TRBV24-1 and TRBJ2-3; 8 bases match TRBD1. The germline gives CDR1 KGHDR, CDR2 SFDVKD. V shed 11 bases, J shed 11 bases, and the junction held 17 bases outside the gene matches. The CDR3 sequence is 14 residues long. The CDR3 here is CANDGRGLAYEQYF. CDR3 DNA sequence: TGTGCCAATGACGGCAGGGGGCTCGCCTACGAGCAGTATTTT.

V is TRBV7-9 and J is TRBJ1-3, with 7 bases identical to TRBD1. V dropped 4 bases and J dropped 4; count of bases not matched to a gene: 1. Per germline, CDR1 SEHNR and CDR2 FQNEAQ (reference sequence). This CDR3 has 13 residues. The CDR3 loop is CASSSGQGNTIYF. The CDR3 DNA reads TGTGCCAGCAGCTCGGGACAGGGAAACACCATATATTTT.

The V gene is TRBV2, the J gene TRBJ2-2; 10 nucleotides line up with TRBD2. There are 16 residues in the CDR3. The J segment lost 7 bases and the V segment lost 4 bases, leaving 9 bases of the junction unmatched. The germline CDR1 and CDR2 sequences are SNHLY and FYNNEI. The CDR3 region is CASSVRAGGPIGELFF. In DNA form, the CDR3 reads TGTGCCAGCAGTGTAAGAGCGGGGGGGCCTATCGGGGAGCTGTTTTTT.

V gene TRBV4-2 combines with J gene TRBJ2-7; perhaps TRBD1 as D (6 bases). Trimming pared 1 base from V and 5 bases from J, leaving 12 bases between. The CDR3 spans 14 residues. The V gene's germline CDR1 is LGHNA and CDR2 YNFKEQ. The DNA for the CDR3 is TGTGCCAGCAGCCAAGGGAACAGGGCGGACGAGCAGTACTTC. It specifies CASSQGNRADEQYF.